These 17 T cell receptor beta chains were sequenced from one sample in a study of shared clonotypes between healthy human individuals. Naivety among CD8 cells was defined by CD45RO negativity and positive CCR7 selection, thereby excluding terminally differentiated effector memory CD45RA+ cells. Repertoires were generated with immunoSEQ multiplex PCR, while TCRdb's copy carries only in-frame clones and drops some. The sample has some 2 million clones, about 94% seen once. Sequencing was carried out using naive CD8+ T cells sorted from blood. The source of these receptors is a man younger than 35 in good health.

The chain combines TRBV2 with TRBJ2-3; D may be TRBD1 (7 bases). Trimming removed 0 bases at V and 5 bases at J, with 15 bases between. From germline, CDR1 is SNHLY and CDR2 FYNNEI. CDR3 length equals 16 residues. The CDR3 here is CASSEAAQGGEDTQYF. The CDR3 region has the DNA TGTGCCAGCAGTGAAGCGGCCCAGGGGGGTGAAGATACGCAGTATTTT.

This chain links TRBV4-1 with TRBJ2-1, with D uncertain. Trimming removed 2 bases from V and 6 bases from J, with 5 bases in between. The CDR3 consists of 12 residues. Germline CDR1 MGHRA, CDR2 YSYEKL. The CDR3 loop is CASSQMGNEQFF. In nucleotides, the CDR3 is TGCGCCAGCAGCCAAATGGGCAATGAGCAGTTCTTC.

The V call is TRBV11-2, the J call TRBJ2-7, with 10 bases identical to TRBD1. Germline values: CDR1 SGHAT, CDR2 FQNNGV. V dropped 1 base and J dropped 7; count of bases not matched to a gene: 13. This CDR3 is 17 amino acids long. The CDR3: CASSLGFATGGSGEQYF. The CDR3 DNA reads TGTGCCAGCAGCTTAGGGTTTGCGACAGGGGGCTCGGGAGAGCAGTACTTC. The whole variable domain, filled in from reference TRBV11-2 and TRBJ2-7, reads EAGVAQSPRYKIIEKRQSVAFWCNPISGHATLYWYQQILGQGPKLLIQFQNNGVVDDSQLPKDRFSAERLKGVDSTLKIQPAKLEDSAVYLCASSLGFATGGSGEQYFGPGTRLTVT.

In its sample, this clone was seen once. The CDR3 is CASSSTGEGDYNEQFF. CDR3 bases: TGTGCCAGCAGCTCGACTGGGGAGGGGGATTACAATGAGCAGTTCTTC. This chain uses TRBV11-3 with TRBJ2-1; maybe TRBD2 (7 bases). The CDR3 totals 16 residues. Germline V lookup: CDR1 SGHNT, CDR2 YENEEA. V dropped 4 bases and J dropped 4 bases, with 17 bases sitting between them.

In its sample, this clone was seen once. In DNA, the CDR3 is TGTGCCAGCAGCGTAGGTCTAGCGGCACTCTACGAGCAGTACTTC. Its protein product is CASSVGLAALYEQYF. The V call is TRBV9, the J call TRBJ2-7; 7 nucleotides align to TRBD2. From germline, CDR1 is SGDLS and CDR2 YYNGEE. The CDR3 consists of 15 residues. V was clipped by 0 bases and J by 3 bases; unmatched bases: 6.

Regarding this clone: Other DNA sequences from this sample encode an identical CDR3 as well. Here the CDR3 DNA reads TGTGCCAGCAGCCTGGGACAGACCTACGAGCAGTACTTC. Protein sequence: CASSLGQTYEQYF. V usage is TRBV27 and J usage is TRBJ2-7; 7 bases agree with TRBD1. Trimming removed 6 bases from V and 2 bases from J; junction bases left unmatched: 4. CDR1 is MNHEY, CDR2 SMNVEV, per germline (reference sequence). The CDR3 is 13 amino acids.

Written as DNA, the CDR3 is TGTGCCAGCAGCTTAGGGTACGAGGGAATACCCACAGATACGCAGTATTTT. Its protein is CASSLGYEGIPTDTQYF. V gene TRBV11-3 combines with J gene TRBJ2-3; TRBD2 might be the D (5 bases). CDR1 is SGHNT, CDR2 YENEEA, per germline. Trimming removed 1 base from V and 2 bases from J, with 16 bases in between. This CDR3 region has 17 residues.

The V call is TRBV5-6, the J call TRBJ2-3; possible D gene TRBD2, 6 bases. Germline V lookup: CDR1 SGHDT, CDR2 YYEEEE. The CDR3 is made up of 15 amino acids. V was pared by 4 bases and J by 7 bases, with 19 bases between. The CDR3 here is CASSPGLTMLYTQYF. CDR3 nucleotide sequence: TGTGCCAGCAGCCCGGGACTGACGATGTTGTATACGCAGTATTTT.

The chain is built from TRBV29-1 and TRBJ2-7; 7 nucleotides align to TRBD2. J was trimmed by 3 bases and V by 7 bases; bases with no gene match: 21. CDR1 is SQVTM, CDR2 ANQGSEA, per germline. This CDR3 comprises 17 residues. The CDR3 is CSAEAGTKAEGSYEQYF. In DNA form, the CDR3 reads TGCAGCGCAGAAGCGGGAACGAAGGCGGAGGGAAGCTACGAGCAGTACTTC.

The chain employs TRBV4-1 and TRBJ2-1; the match to TRBD1 covers 8 bases. The CDR3 runs 16 residues. J was trimmed by 4 bases and V by 0 bases; bases with no gene match: 5. The germline CDR1 and CDR2 sequences are MGHRA and YSYEKL. This CDR3 reads CASSQDTGQVYNEQFF. CDR3 sequence (DNA): TGCGCCAGCAGCCAAGATACGGGACAGGTGTACAATGAGCAGTTCTTC.

CDR3 amino acids: CASSLAAGYEQYF. Here the CDR3 DNA reads TGTGCCAGCAGCTTGGCAGCGGGCTACGAGCAGTACTTC. The rearrangement uses TRBV7-6 and TRBJ2-7; D might be TRBD2 (6 bases). Germline V gene data show CDR1 as SGHVS and CDR2 as FNYEAQ. V shed 3 bases and J shed 3 bases, with 9 bases lying between them. CDR3 length: 13 residues. Filled out from reference TRBV7-6 and TRBJ2-7, the complete variable domain reads GAGVSQSPRYKVTKRGQDVALRCDPISGHVSLYWYRQALGQGPEFLTYFNYEAQQDKSGLPNDRFSAERPEGSISTLTIQRTEQRDSAMYRCASSLAAGYEQYFGPGTRLTVT.

The J gene is TRBJ1-1, the V gene TRBV9; D is ambiguous. Germline V gene sequence: CDR1 SGDLS, CDR2 YYNGEE. This CDR3 spans 16 amino acids. Between the trimmed V and J ends, which lost 4 bases and 4 bases, there was a span of 20 bases. The CDR3 sequence: CASSLGGTIGSTEAFF. In DNA, the CDR3 is TGTGCCAGCAGCCTGGGAGGTACTATCGGTAGCACTGAAGCTTTCTTT.

The gene calls are TRBV6-5 and TRBJ2-7; 9 nucleotides line up with TRBD1. V lost 6 bases and J lost 2; bases outside the gene matches: 8. The CDR3 extends over 15 amino acids. Looked up from germline, CDR1 is MNHEY and CDR2 is SVGAGI. In DNA form, the CDR3 reads TGTGCCAGCAGCCCTGGGACAGGGAATCCCTACGAGCAGTACTTC. This codes for CASSPGTGNPYEQYF.

V usage is TRBV6-5 and J usage is TRBJ1-2; 11 nucleotides agree with TRBD1. The CDR3 runs 15 residues. Germline CDR1 MNHEY, CDR2 SVGAGI. The junction had 3 bases not matched to a gene; V was cut back by 5 bases and J by 1 base. CDR3 in amino acids: CASSTGQGVNYGYTF. CDR3 coding DNA: TGTGCCAGCAGTACGGGACAGGGGGTTAACTATGGCTACACCTTC.

CDR3 region: CASSLGFGFSNEQYF. In DNA form, the CDR3 reads TGTGCCAGCAGCTTAGGTTTCGGGTTCTCAAACGAGCAGTACTTC. This sequence joins TRBV7-9 and TRBJ2-7; no clear D. Trimming pared 1 base from V and 5 bases from J, leaving 15 bases between. The CDR3 extends over 15 amino acids. CDR1 is SEHNR, CDR2 FQNEAQ, per germline (reference sequence).

Of note for this clone: Other nucleotide sequences from this sample produce the same CDR3. The chain links TRBV28 to TRBJ2-7, with 9 positions matching TRBD1. The CDR3 has 12 amino acids. Germline V gene sequence: CDR1 MDHEN, CDR2 SYDVKM. The V and J ends lost 6 bases and 4 bases, in that order; junction bases with no gene match: 1. In DNA form, the CDR3 reads TGTGCCAGCAGGGACAGGGGATACGAGCAGTACTTC. It translates to CASRDRGYEQYF.

The genes are TRBV9 and TRBJ2-7; TRBD2 might be the D (5 bases). The V gene lost 0 bases and the J gene lost 5 bases, with 9 bases spanning the gap. The CDR3 sequence is 13 residues long. The germline V gene has CDR1 SGDLS and CDR2 YYNGEE. The CDR3 nucleotides read TGTGCCAGCAGCGTAGTGGACGGGGACGAGCAGTACTTC. Residues: CASSVVDGDEQYF.